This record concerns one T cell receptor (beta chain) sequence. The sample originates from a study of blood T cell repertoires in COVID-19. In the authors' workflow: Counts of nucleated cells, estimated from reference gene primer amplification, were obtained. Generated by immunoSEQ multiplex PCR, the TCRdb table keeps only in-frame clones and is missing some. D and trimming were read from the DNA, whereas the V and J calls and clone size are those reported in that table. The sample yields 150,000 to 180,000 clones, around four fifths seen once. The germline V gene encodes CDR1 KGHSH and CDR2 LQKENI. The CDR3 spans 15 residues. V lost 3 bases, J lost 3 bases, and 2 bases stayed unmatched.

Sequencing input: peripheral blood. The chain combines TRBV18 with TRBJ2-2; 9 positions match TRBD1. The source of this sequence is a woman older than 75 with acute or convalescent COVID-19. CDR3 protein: CASSPRQGDTGELFF. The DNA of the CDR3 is TGTGCCAGCTCACCGCGACAGGGGGACACCGGGGAGCTGTTTTTT.